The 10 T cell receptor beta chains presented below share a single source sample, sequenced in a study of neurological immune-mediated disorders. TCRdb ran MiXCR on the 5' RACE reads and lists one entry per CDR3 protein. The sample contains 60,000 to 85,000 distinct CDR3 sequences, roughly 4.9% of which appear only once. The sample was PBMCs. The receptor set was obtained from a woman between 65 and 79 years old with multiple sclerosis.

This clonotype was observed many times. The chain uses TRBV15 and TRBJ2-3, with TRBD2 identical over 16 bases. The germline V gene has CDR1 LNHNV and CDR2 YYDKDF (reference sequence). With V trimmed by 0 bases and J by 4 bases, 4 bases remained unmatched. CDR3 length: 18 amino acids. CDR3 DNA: TGTGCCACCAGCAGAGATCGGGGACTAGCGGGAGGGGCAGATACGCAGTATTTT. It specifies CATSRDRGLAGGADTQYF.

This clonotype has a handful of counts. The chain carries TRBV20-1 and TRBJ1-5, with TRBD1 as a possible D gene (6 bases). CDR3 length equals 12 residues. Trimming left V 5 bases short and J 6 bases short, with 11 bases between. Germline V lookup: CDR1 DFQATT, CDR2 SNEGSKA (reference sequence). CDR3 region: CSASSGAQPQHF. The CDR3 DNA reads TGCAGTGCTTCTTCGGGGGCTCAGCCCCAGCATTTT.

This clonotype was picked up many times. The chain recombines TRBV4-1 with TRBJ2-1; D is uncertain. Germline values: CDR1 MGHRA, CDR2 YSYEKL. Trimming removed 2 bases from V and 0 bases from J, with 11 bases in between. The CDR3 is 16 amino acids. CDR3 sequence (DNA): TGCGCCAGCAGCCAACCGACGGCTAGCTCCTACAATGAGCAGTTCTTC. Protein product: CASSQPTASSYNEQFF.

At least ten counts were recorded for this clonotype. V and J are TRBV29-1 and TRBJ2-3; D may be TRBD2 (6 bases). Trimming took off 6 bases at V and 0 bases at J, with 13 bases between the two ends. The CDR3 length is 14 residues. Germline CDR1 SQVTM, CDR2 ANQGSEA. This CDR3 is CSVRGYPSTDTQYF. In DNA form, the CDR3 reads TGCAGCGTACGGGGGTACCCTAGCACAGATACGCAGTATTTT.

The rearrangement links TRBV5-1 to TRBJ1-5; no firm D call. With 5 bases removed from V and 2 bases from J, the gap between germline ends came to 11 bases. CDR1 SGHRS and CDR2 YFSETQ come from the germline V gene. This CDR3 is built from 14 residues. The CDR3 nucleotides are TGCGCCAGCAGGGCCGGGAGCGGCAATCAGCCCCAGCATTTT. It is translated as CASRAGSGNQPQHF.

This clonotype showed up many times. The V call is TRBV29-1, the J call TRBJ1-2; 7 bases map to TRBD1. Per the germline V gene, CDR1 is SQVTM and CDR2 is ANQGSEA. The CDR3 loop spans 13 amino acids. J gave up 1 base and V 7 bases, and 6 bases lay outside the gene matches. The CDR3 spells CSAKGDSNYGYTF. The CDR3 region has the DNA TGCAGCGCTAAAGGGGACAGTAACTATGGCTACACCTTC.

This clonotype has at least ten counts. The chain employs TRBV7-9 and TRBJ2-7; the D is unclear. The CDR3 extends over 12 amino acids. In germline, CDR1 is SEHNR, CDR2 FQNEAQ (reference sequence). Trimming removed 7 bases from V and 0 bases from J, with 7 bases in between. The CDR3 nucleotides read TGTGCCAGCACCCCCCTCTCCTACGAGCAGTACTTC. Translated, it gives CASTPLSYEQYF.

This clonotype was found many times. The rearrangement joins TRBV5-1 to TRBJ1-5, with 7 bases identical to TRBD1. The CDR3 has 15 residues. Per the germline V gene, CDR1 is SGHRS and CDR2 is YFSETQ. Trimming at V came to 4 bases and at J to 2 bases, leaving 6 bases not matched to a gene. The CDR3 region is CASSQTGEGNQPQHF. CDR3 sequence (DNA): TGCGCCAGCAGCCAAACAGGGGAAGGCAATCAGCCCCAGCATTTT.

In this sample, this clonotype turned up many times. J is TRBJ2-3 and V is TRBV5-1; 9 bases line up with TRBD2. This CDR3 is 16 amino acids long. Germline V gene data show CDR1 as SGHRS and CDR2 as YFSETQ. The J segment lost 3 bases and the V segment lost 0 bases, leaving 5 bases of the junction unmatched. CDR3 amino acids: CASSLGSGSPTDTQYF. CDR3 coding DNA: TGCGCCAGCAGCTTGGGTAGCGGGAGTCCAACAGATACGCAGTATTTT.

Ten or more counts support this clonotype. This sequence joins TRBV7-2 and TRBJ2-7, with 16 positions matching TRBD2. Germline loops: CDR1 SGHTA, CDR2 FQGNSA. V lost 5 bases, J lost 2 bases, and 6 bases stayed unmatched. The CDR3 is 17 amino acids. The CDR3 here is CASSPPGLAGGPYEQYF. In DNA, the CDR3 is TGTGCCAGCAGCCCGCCGGGACTAGCGGGAGGGCCCTACGAGCAGTACTTC.